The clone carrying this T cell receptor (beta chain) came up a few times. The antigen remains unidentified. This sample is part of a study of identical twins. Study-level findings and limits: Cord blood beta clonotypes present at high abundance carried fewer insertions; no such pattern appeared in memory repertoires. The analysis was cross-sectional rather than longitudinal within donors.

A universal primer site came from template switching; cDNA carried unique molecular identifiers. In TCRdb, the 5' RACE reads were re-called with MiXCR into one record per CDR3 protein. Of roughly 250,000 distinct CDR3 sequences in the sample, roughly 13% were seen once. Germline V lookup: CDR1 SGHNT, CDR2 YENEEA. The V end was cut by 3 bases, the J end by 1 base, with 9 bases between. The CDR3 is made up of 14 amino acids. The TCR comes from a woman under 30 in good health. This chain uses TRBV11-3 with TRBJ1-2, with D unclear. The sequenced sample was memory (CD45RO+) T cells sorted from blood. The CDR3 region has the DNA TGTGCCAGCAGCTTTACAGCAAGTAACTATGGCTACACCTTC. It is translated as CASSFTASNYGYTF.